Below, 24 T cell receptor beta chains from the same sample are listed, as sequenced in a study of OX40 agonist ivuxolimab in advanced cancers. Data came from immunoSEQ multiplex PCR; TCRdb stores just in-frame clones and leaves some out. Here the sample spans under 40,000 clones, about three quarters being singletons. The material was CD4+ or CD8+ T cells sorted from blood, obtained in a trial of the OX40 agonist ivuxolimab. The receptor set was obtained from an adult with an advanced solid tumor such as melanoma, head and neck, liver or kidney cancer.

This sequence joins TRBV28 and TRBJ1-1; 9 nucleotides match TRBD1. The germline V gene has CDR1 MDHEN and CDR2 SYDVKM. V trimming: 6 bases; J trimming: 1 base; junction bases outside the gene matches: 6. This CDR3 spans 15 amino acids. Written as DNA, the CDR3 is TGTGCCAGCAGACGCACAGGGGGCCAGAACACTGAAGCTTTCTTT. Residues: CASRRTGGQNTEAFF.

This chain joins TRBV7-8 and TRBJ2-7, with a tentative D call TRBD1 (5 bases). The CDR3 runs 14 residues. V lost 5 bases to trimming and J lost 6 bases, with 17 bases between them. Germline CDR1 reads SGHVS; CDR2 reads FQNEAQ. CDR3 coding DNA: TGTGCCAGCAGCCCAACTACCCGTCAGGGCGAGCAGTACTTC. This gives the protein CASSPTTRQGEQYF.

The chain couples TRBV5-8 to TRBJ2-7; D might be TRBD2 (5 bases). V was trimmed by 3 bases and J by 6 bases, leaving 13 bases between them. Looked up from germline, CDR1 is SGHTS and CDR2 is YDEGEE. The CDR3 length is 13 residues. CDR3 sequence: CASSWERRGEQYF. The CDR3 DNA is TGTGCCAGCAGCTGGGAGCGCCGTGGCGAGCAGTACTTC.

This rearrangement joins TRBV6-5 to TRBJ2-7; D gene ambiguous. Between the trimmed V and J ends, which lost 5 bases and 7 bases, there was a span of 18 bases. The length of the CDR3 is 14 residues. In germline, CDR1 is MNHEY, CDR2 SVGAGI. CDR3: CASSPPLVSQEQYF. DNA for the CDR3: TGTGCCAGCAGTCCCCCCCTAGTATCGCAGGAGCAGTACTTC.

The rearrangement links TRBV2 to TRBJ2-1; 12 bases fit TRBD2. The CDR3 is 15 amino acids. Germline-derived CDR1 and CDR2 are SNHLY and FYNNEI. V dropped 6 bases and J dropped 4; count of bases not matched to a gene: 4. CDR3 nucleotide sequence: TGTGCCAGCAGGGCCGGGACTAGCGGGTACAATGAGCAGTTCTTC. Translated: CASRAGTSGYNEQFF.

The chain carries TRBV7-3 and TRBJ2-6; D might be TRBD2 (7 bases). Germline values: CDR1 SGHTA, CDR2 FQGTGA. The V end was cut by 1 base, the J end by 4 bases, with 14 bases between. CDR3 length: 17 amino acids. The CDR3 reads CASSLMSRGAGANVLTF. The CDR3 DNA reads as TGTGCCAGCAGCTTAATGTCCCGGGGGGCCGGGGCCAACGTCCTGACTTTC. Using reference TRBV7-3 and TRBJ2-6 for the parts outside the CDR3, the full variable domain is GAGVSQTPSNKVTEKGKYVELRCDPISGHTALYWYRQSLGQGPEFLIYFQGTGAADDSGLPNDRFFAVRPEGSVSTLKIQRTERGDSAVYLCASSLMSRGAGANVLTFGAGSRLTVL.

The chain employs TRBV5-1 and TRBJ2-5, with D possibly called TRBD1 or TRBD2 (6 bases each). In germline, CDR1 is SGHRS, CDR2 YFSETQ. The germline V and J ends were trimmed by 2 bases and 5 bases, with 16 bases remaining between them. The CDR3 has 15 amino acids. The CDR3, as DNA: TGCGCCAGCAGCTTCGGGGAGGAAAGGGGGGAGACCCAGTACTTC. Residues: CASSFGEERGETQYF.

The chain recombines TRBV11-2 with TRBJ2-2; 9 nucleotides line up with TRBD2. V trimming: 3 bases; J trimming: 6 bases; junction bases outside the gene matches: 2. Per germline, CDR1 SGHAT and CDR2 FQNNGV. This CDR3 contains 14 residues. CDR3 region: CASSLREGAGELFF. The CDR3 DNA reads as TGTGCCAGCAGCTTGCGGGAGGGGGCCGGGGAGCTGTTTTTT.

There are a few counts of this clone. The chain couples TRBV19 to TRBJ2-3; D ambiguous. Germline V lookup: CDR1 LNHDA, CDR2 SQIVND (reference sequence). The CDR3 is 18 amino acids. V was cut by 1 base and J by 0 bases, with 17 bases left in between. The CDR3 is CASSIALELYASTDTQYF. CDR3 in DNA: TGTGCCAGTAGTATAGCCCTAGAGCTATATGCTAGCACAGATACGCAGTATTTT.

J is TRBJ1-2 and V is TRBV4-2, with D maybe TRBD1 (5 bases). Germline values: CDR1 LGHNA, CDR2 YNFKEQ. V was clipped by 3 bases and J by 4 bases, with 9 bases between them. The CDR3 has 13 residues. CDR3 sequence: CASSHQGLYGYTF. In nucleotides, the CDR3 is TGTGCCAGCAGCCACCAGGGTCTCTATGGCTACACCTTC.

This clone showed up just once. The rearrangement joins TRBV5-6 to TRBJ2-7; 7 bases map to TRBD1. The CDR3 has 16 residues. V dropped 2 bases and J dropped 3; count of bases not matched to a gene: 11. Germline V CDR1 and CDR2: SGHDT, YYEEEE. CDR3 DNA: TGTGCCAGCAGCTTCCTCGACAGGGCCCCACTCTACGAGCAGTACTTC. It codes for CASSFLDRAPLYEQYF. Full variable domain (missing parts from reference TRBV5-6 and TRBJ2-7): DAGVTQSPTHLIKTRGQQVTLRCSPKSGHDTVSWYQQALGQGPQFIFQYYEEEERQRGNFPDRFSGHQFPNYSSELNVNALLLGDSALYLCASSFLDRAPLYEQYFGPGTRLTVT.

This chain's CDR3 is CASSPASRSGANVLTF. CDR3 sequence (DNA): TGTGCCAGCTCACCAGCCAGCCGCTCTGGGGCCAACGTCCTGACTTTC. The V and J genes are TRBV18 and TRBJ2-6; no firm D call. The germline V and J ends were trimmed by 2 bases and 0 bases, with 8 bases remaining between them. This CDR3 has 16 residues. Germline V gene sequence: CDR1 KGHSH, CDR2 LQKENI.

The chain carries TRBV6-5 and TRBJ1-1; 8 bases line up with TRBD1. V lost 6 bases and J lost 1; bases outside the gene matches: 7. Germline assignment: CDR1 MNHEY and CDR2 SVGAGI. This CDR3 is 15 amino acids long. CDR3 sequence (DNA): TGTGCCAGCAGGAAACGACAGGGGCGGAACACTGAAGCTTTCTTT. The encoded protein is CASRKRQGRNTEAFF.

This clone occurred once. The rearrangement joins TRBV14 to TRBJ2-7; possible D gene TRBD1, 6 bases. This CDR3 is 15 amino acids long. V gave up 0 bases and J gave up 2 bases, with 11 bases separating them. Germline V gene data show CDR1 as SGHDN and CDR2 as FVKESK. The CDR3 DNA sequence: TGTGCCAGCAGCCAAGAGGGACACGTAACCTACGAGCAGTACTTC. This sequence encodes CASSQEGHVTYEQYF.

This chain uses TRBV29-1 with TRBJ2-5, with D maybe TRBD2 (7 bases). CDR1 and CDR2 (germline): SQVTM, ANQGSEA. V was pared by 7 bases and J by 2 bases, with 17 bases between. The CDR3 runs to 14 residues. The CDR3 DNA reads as TGCAGCGGGGGGGGCAGGGGTCGGCAAGAGACCCAGTACTTC. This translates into CSGGGRGRQETQYF.

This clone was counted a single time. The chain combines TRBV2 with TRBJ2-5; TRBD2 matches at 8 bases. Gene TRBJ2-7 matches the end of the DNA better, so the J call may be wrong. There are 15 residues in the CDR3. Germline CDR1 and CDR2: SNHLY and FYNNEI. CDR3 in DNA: TGTGCCAGCAGGCCCCGGGGGGGCGGGTCCTACGAGCAGTACTTC. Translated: CASRPRGGGSYEQYF.

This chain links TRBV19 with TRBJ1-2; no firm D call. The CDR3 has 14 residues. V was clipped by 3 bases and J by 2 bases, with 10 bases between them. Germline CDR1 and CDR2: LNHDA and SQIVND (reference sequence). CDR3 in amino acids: CASSIGRRNYGYTF. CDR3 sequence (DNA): TGTGCCAGTAGTATTGGACGCAGGAACTATGGCTACACCTTC.

The CDR3 protein is CASSDLQGTGYTF. For the CDR3, the DNA is TGCGCCAGCAGCGACCTACAAGGCACTGGCTACACCTTC. The V call is TRBV5-1, the J call TRBJ1-2; D remains unclear. The CDR3 extends over 13 amino acids. V was cut by 4 bases and J by 7 bases, with 14 bases left in between. Per the germline V gene, CDR1 is SGHRS and CDR2 is YFSETQ.

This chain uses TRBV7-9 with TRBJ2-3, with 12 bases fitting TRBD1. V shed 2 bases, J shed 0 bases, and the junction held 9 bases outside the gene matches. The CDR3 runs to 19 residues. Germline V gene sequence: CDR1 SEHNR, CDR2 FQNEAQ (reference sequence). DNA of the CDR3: TGTGCCAGCAGCTTATTCCGGGACAGGGGGCAAGGTAGCACAGATACGCAGTATTTT. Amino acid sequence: CASSLFRDRGQGSTDTQYF.

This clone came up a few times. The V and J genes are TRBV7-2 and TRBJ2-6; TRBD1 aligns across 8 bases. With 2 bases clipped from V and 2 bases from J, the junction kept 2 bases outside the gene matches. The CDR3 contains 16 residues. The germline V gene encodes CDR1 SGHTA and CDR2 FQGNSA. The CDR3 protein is CASSLKQGAGANVLTF. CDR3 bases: TGTGCCAGCAGCTTAAAACAGGGGGCTGGGGCCAACGTCCTGACTTTC.

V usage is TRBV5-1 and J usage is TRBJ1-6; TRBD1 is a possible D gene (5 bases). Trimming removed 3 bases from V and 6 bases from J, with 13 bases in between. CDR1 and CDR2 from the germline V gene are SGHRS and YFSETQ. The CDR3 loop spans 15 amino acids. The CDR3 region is CASSSGQGFNSPLHF. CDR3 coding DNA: TGCGCCAGCAGCTCTGGGCAGGGTTTTAATTCACCCCTCCACTTT.

CDR3 coding DNA: TGCGCCAGCAGCCAAGTCCCACCGGGACAGGGCGGGGAGACCCAGTACTTC. This translates into CASSQVPPGQGGETQYF. The chain carries TRBV4-1 and TRBJ2-5, with 9 bases fitting TRBD1. This CDR3 has 17 residues. V shed 1 base and J 5 bases; nucleotides not matched to a gene: 11. CDR1 is MGHRA, CDR2 YSYEKL, per germline.

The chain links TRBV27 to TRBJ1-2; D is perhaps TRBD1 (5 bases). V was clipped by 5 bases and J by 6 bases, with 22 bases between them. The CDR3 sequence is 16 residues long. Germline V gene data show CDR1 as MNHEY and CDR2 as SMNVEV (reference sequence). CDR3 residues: CASSPSTGGRSDGYTF. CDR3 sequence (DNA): TGTGCCAGCAGTCCCTCGACGGGGGGAAGGTCTGATGGCTACACCTTC.

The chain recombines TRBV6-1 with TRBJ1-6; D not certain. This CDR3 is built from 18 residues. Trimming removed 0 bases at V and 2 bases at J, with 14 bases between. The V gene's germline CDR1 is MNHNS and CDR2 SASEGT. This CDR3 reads CASSEAGFSPAYNSPLHF. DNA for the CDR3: TGTGCCAGCAGTGAAGCAGGTTTCTCCCCCGCCTATAATTCACCCCTCCACTTT.